A selection of T cell receptor beta chains follows, all from one sample in a study of blood T cell repertoires in COVID-19. Some clones are missing from TCRdb's copy, which holds only in-frame ones; the method was immunoSEQ multiplex PCR. The sample yields about 130,000 clones, approximately 83% seen once. Material for sequencing was peripheral blood. The receptors stem from a man at least 80 years old with active or convalescent COVID-19. Both conserved end residues are part of each CDR3. The D gene is left open where the match is weak. Only some rows state a clone size, as once, few, many or a class for expanded clones.

cdr3_nt: TGTGCCAGCAGCTTAGTTTCAACAGATACGCAGTATTTT
cdr3_aa: CASSLVSTDTQYF
d_call: .
cdr3_length: 13
j_call: TRBJ2-3
v_call: TRBV11-3
clone_size: .

cdr3_nt: TGTGCCAGCAGCCAAGCGGGTCAGCCCCAGCATTTT
cdr3_aa: CASSQAGQPQHF
d_call: .
cdr3_length: 12
j_call: TRBJ1-5
v_call: TRBV4-2
clone_size: .

cdr3_nt: TGTGCCACCAGTGACCGGGCCCGACAGGGGAAAAACATTCAGTACTTC
cdr3_aa: CATSDRARQGKNIQYF
d_call: TRBD1
cdr3_length: 16
j_call: TRBJ2-4
v_call: TRBV24-1
clone_size: .

cdr3_nt: TGTGCCAGCAGCTTAGGTGTACCCAGGCCCTCTGGAAACACCATATATTTT
cdr3_aa: CASSLGVPRPSGNTIYF
d_call: .
cdr3_length: 17
j_call: TRBJ1-3
v_call: TRBV7-8
clone_size: many

cdr3_nt: TGCGCCAGCAGCGCGGAACCCTCTGGAAACACCATATATTTT
cdr3_aa: CASSAEPSGNTIYF
d_call: .
cdr3_length: 14
j_call: TRBJ1-3
v_call: TRBV5-1
clone_size: .

cdr3_nt: TGTGCCAGTAGTCTGCGGGACGTTCAAAATGGCTACACCTTC
cdr3_aa: CASSLRDVQNGYTF
d_call: .
cdr3_length: 14
j_call: TRBJ1-2
v_call: TRBV19
clone_size: once

cdr3_nt: TGTGCCAGCAGCCGGGGACAGGGGTTGTATCAGCCCCAGCATTTT
cdr3_aa: CASSRGQGLYQPQHF
d_call: TRBD1
cdr3_length: 15
j_call: TRBJ1-5
v_call: TRBV3-1/TRBV3-2
clone_size: .

cdr3_nt: TGTGCCAGCAGTCTAGCGGGGGGCCCCGATGAGCAGTTCTTC
cdr3_aa: CASSLAGGPDEQFF
d_call: TRBD2
cdr3_length: 14
j_call: TRBJ2-1
v_call: TRBV7-2
clone_size: .

cdr3_nt: TGTGCCAGCTCCCTCGCGGGGGGTTCCACCGGGGAGCTGTTTTTT
cdr3_aa: CASSLAGGSTGELFF
d_call: TRBD2
cdr3_length: 15
j_call: TRBJ2-2
v_call: TRBV9
clone_size: once

cdr3_nt: TGTGCCTGGAGTGTGCCCGGGCCTCGCGGAGGTTACACCGGGGAGCTGTTTTTT
cdr3_aa: CAWSVPGPRGGYTGELFF
d_call: .
cdr3_length: 18
j_call: TRBJ2-2
v_call: TRBV30
clone_size: .

cdr3_nt: TGTGCCAGCAGCTCTCTAGCGGGGGGGCTTCTGAGCTCCTACAATGAGCAGTTCTTC
cdr3_aa: CASSSLAGGLLSSYNEQFF
d_call: TRBD2
cdr3_length: 19
j_call: TRBJ2-1
v_call: TRBV5-6
clone_size: .

cdr3_nt: TGTGCCAGCAGTTACGGCGACAGCAGTAAAGAGACCCAGTACTTC
cdr3_aa: CASSYGDSSKETQYF
d_call: .
cdr3_length: 15
j_call: TRBJ2-5
v_call: TRBV6-5
clone_size: .

cdr3_nt: TGTGCCAGCAGCCCCGCTAGCGGGGGAACCTACGAGCAGTACTTC
cdr3_aa: CASSPASGGTYEQYF
d_call: TRBD2
cdr3_length: 15
j_call: TRBJ2-7
v_call: TRBV3-1/TRBV3-2
clone_size: .

cdr3_nt: TGTGCCAGCAGCTTGGAGGGAGCCTATGGCTACACCTTC
cdr3_aa: CASSLEGAYGYTF
d_call: .
cdr3_length: 13
j_call: TRBJ1-2
v_call: TRBV7-2
clone_size: once

cdr3_nt: TGTGCCAGCAGTTATGAAGTAGCGGGGGCCTACAATGAGCAGTTCTTC
cdr3_aa: CASSYEVAGAYNEQFF
d_call: TRBD2
cdr3_length: 16
j_call: TRBJ2-1
v_call: TRBV6-5
clone_size: .

cdr3_nt: TGCGCCAGCAGCTTGGGCCAAGGGGGAACTCAGCCCCAGCATTTT
cdr3_aa: CASSLGQGGTQPQHF
d_call: .
cdr3_length: 15
j_call: TRBJ1-5
v_call: TRBV5-1
clone_size: few

cdr3_nt: TGTGCCAGCAGTTACACGCCAGGGCCTAGCTCCTACGAGCAGTACTTC
cdr3_aa: CASSYTPGPSSYEQYF
d_call: .
cdr3_length: 16
j_call: TRBJ2-7
v_call: TRBV6-6
clone_size: .

cdr3_nt: TGTGCCAGCTTCGACAGGGGCGGACCCTACGAGCAGTACTTC
cdr3_aa: CASFDRGGPYEQYF
d_call: TRBD1
cdr3_length: 14
j_call: TRBJ2-7
v_call: TRBV6-5
clone_size: once

cdr3_nt: TGTGCCAGTAGTATCGACACCTCCCCTGGAAACACCATATATTTT
cdr3_aa: CASSIDTSPGNTIYF
d_call: .
cdr3_length: 15
j_call: TRBJ1-3
v_call: TRBV19
clone_size: .

cdr3_nt: TGTGCCAGCAGCCGTTCCGGGGACACCGGGACCCAGTACTTC
cdr3_aa: CASSRSGDTGTQYF
d_call: .
cdr3_length: 14
j_call: TRBJ2-5
v_call: TRBV3-1/TRBV3-2
clone_size: .

cdr3_nt: TGTGCCAGCAAAGCCTTGAACACTGAAGCTTTCTTT
cdr3_aa: CASKALNTEAFF
d_call: .
cdr3_length: 12
j_call: TRBJ1-1
v_call: TRBV28
clone_size: few

cdr3_nt: TGTGCCAGCAGTGTGCGGGACAGCTTTTCTTCACCCCTCCACTTT
cdr3_aa: CASSVRDSFSSPLHF
d_call: TRBD1
cdr3_length: 15
j_call: TRBJ1-6
v_call: TRBV2
clone_size: .

cdr3_nt: TGTGCCAGCAGTTACACTGGGCAGGGGAACACTGAAGCTTTCTTT
cdr3_aa: CASSYTGQGNTEAFF
d_call: .
cdr3_length: 15
j_call: TRBJ1-1
v_call: TRBV6-5
clone_size: .

cdr3_nt: TGTGCCAGCAGTCCTCGGGGGGCAACTAATGAAAAACTGTTTTTT
cdr3_aa: CASSPRGATNEKLFF
d_call: .
cdr3_length: 15
j_call: TRBJ1-4
v_call: TRBV28
clone_size: once

cdr3_nt: TGTGCCAGCAGTATATACGCCGCAGGGGACTCCTATAATTCACCCCTCCACTTT
cdr3_aa: CASSIYAAGDSYNSPLHF
d_call: .
cdr3_length: 18
j_call: TRBJ1-6
v_call: TRBV27
clone_size: .

cdr3_nt: TGCAGCGTCGGGACTTCTAGCACAGATACGCAGTATTTT
cdr3_aa: CSVGTSSTDTQYF
d_call: .
cdr3_length: 13
j_call: TRBJ2-3
v_call: TRBV29-1
clone_size: .

cdr3_nt: TGTGCCAGCTCACCACGGGGGGACCTAACCTACGAGCAGTACTTC
cdr3_aa: CASSPRGDLTYEQYF
d_call: .
cdr3_length: 15
j_call: TRBJ2-7
v_call: TRBV18
clone_size: .

cdr3_nt: TGCGCCAGCAGCTCCGACAGGGGGAACACCGGGGAGCTGTTTTTT
cdr3_aa: CASSSDRGNTGELFF
d_call: TRBD1
cdr3_length: 15
j_call: TRBJ2-2
v_call: TRBV5-1
clone_size: many

cdr3_nt: TGTGCCAGCTCACCATTCTTCAGGGACACTGAAGCTTTCTTT
cdr3_aa: CASSPFFRDTEAFF
d_call: .
cdr3_length: 14
j_call: TRBJ1-1
v_call: TRBV18
clone_size: .

cdr3_nt: TGTGCCATCAGGCCCAGCTCTGGAAACACCATATATTTT
cdr3_aa: CAIRPSSGNTIYF
d_call: .
cdr3_length: 13
j_call: TRBJ1-3
v_call: TRBV10-3
clone_size: .

cdr3_nt: TGTGCCAGCAGCTGGTCTAGCGGGAGGTATATGTTCTTC
cdr3_aa: CASSWSSGRYMFF
d_call: TRBD2
cdr3_length: 13
j_call: TRBJ2-1
v_call: TRBV5-8
clone_size: .

cdr3_nt: TGTGCCAGCAGATACCCGGGCTACGAGCAGTACTTC
cdr3_aa: CASRYPGYEQYF
d_call: .
cdr3_length: 12
j_call: TRBJ2-7
v_call: TRBV6-5
clone_size: .

cdr3_nt: TGTGCCACCAGCAGAGATTCCCTCTATTGGGGCTACACCTTC
cdr3_aa: CATSRDSLYWGYTF
d_call: .
cdr3_length: 14
j_call: TRBJ1-2
v_call: TRBV15
clone_size: .

cdr3_nt: TGTGCCAGTAACCGGGACAGCAATACCTACGAGCAGTACTTC
cdr3_aa: CASNRDSNTYEQYF
d_call: TRBD1
cdr3_length: 14
j_call: TRBJ2-7
v_call: TRBV2
clone_size: .

cdr3_nt: TGTGCCAGCAGCCTGACTAGCGGGAGGGGTAATGAGCAGTTCTTC
cdr3_aa: CASSLTSGRGNEQFF
d_call: TRBD2
cdr3_length: 15
j_call: TRBJ2-1
v_call: TRBV7-9
clone_size: once

cdr3_nt: TGTGCCAGCAGTTTTGTCTCCAGCTCCTACGAGCAGTACTTC
cdr3_aa: CASSFVSSSYEQYF
d_call: .
cdr3_length: 14
j_call: TRBJ2-7
v_call: TRBV28
clone_size: .

cdr3_nt: TGTGCCAGCTCACCTAGCGGGGTAAACACCGGGGAGCTGTTTTTT
cdr3_aa: CASSPSGVNTGELFF
d_call: TRBD2
cdr3_length: 15
j_call: TRBJ2-2
v_call: TRBV18
clone_size: .

cdr3_nt: TGTGCCAGCACCCCCGACAGGGCCTTATATTCACCCCTCCACTTT
cdr3_aa: CASTPDRALYSPLHF
d_call: TRBD1
cdr3_length: 15
j_call: TRBJ1-6
v_call: TRBV6-5
clone_size: .

cdr3_nt: TGTGCCAGCAGCCAAGACCCAAGACAGGGAGCCTACGAGCAGTACTTC
cdr3_aa: CASSQDPRQGAYEQYF
d_call: TRBD1
cdr3_length: 16
j_call: TRBJ2-7
v_call: TRBV3-1/TRBV3-2
clone_size: once

cdr3_nt: TGTGCCAGCAGTTTTGGGACTAGCGGGGCGACAGATACGCAGTATTTT
cdr3_aa: CASSFGTSGATDTQYF
d_call: TRBD2
cdr3_length: 16
j_call: TRBJ2-3
v_call: TRBV5-4
clone_size: .

cdr3_nt: TGTGCCAGCAGCCAAACAGGGGTTGCGAACACCGGGGAGCTGTTTTTT
cdr3_aa: CASSQTGVANTGELFF
d_call: TRBD1
cdr3_length: 16
j_call: TRBJ2-2
v_call: TRBV14
clone_size: .

cdr3_nt: TGTGCCAGCAGCCCTAGGACTACCCTGAATGAGCAGTTCTTC
cdr3_aa: CASSPRTTLNEQFF
d_call: .
cdr3_length: 14
j_call: TRBJ2-1
v_call: TRBV3-1/TRBV3-2
clone_size: .

cdr3_nt: TGTGCCTGGAATCCGGTCTCTGGAAACACCATATATTTT
cdr3_aa: CAWNPVSGNTIYF
d_call: .
cdr3_length: 13
j_call: TRBJ1-3
v_call: TRBV30
clone_size: once

cdr3_nt: TGTGCCAGCAGCCAAGAGTCCCCGGGACAGGGGGCCTCTAATGAAAAACTGTTTTTT
cdr3_aa: CASSQESPGQGASNEKLFF
d_call: TRBD1
cdr3_length: 19
j_call: TRBJ1-4
v_call: TRBV3-1/TRBV3-2
clone_size: .

cdr3_nt: TGTGCCAGCAGTCCCCGGACAGGGTCCTTAATCACAGATACGCAGTATTTT
cdr3_aa: CASSPRTGSLITDTQYF
d_call: TRBD1
cdr3_length: 17
j_call: TRBJ2-3
v_call: TRBV6-6
clone_size: .

cdr3_nt: TGTGCCAGCAGCTTACGGACAGGGGGACGTAACTATGGCTACACCTTC
cdr3_aa: CASSLRTGGRNYGYTF
d_call: TRBD1
cdr3_length: 16
j_call: TRBJ1-2
v_call: TRBV7-3
clone_size: .

cdr3_nt: TGTGCCAGCAGCTTAGCCAATTCCTACGAGCAGTACTTC
cdr3_aa: CASSLANSYEQYF
d_call: .
cdr3_length: 13
j_call: TRBJ2-7
v_call: TRBV7-9
clone_size: .

cdr3_nt: TGTGCCAGCAGTTTCCTGGGACTAGCGGGTGATACGCAGTATTTT
cdr3_aa: CASSFLGLAGDTQYF
d_call: TRBD2
cdr3_length: 15
j_call: TRBJ2-3
v_call: TRBV27
clone_size: .

cdr3_nt: TGTGCCAGCAGTCGAAATCCCGGGACAGGGGCCTACGAGCAGTACTTC
cdr3_aa: CASSRNPGTGAYEQYF
d_call: TRBD1
cdr3_length: 16
j_call: TRBJ2-7
v_call: TRBV6-2/TRBV6-3
clone_size: .

cdr3_nt: TGTGCCAGCAGCCCGACAGGGGGATGGGAGCAGTACTTC
cdr3_aa: CASSPTGGWEQYF
d_call: TRBD1
cdr3_length: 13
j_call: TRBJ2-7
v_call: TRBV6-2/TRBV6-3
clone_size: .